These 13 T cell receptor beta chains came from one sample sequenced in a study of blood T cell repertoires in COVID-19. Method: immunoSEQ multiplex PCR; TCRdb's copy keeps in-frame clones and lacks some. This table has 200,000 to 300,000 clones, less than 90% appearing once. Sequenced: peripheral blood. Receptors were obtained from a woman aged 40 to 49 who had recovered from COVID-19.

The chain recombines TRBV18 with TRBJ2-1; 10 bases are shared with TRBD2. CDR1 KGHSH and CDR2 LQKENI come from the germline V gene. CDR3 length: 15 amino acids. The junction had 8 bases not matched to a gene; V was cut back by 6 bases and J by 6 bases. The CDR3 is CASSRPSGGANEQFF. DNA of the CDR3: TGTGCCAGCTCCCGCCCAAGCGGGGGGGCCAATGAGCAGTTCTTC.

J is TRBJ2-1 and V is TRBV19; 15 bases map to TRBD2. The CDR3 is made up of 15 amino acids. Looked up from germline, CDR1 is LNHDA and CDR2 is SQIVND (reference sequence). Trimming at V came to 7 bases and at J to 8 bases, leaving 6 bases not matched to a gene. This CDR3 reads CASTGLAGGPDEQFF. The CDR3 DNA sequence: TGTGCCAGTACCGGACTAGCGGGGGGGCCCGATGAGCAGTTCTTC. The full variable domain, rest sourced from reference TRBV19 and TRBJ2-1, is DGGITQSPKYLFRKEGQNVTLSCEQNLNHDAMYWYRQDPGQGLRLIYYSQIVNDFQKGDIAEGYSVSREKKESFPLTVTSAQKNPTAFYLCASTGLAGGPDEQFFGPGTRLTVL.

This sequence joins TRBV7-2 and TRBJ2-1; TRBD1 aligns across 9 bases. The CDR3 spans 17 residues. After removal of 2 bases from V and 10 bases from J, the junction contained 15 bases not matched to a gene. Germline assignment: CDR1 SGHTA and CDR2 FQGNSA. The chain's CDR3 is CASSLFWDRASRNEQFF. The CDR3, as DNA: TGTGCCAGCAGCTTATTCTGGGACAGGGCCTCCCGCAACGAGCAGTTCTTC.

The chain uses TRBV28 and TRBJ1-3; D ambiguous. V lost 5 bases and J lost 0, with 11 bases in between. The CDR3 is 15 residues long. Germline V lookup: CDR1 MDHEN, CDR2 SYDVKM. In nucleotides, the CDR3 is TGTGCCAGCAGTAAGGCGGGTACCTCTGGAAACACCATATATTTT. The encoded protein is CASSKAGTSGNTIYF.

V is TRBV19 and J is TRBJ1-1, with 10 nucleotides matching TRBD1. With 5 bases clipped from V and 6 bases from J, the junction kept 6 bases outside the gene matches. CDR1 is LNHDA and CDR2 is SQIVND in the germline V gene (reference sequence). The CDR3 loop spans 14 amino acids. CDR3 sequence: CASSRGQGVAEAFF. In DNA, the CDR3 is TGTGCCAGTAGTCGTGGACAGGGGGTGGCTGAAGCTTTCTTT.

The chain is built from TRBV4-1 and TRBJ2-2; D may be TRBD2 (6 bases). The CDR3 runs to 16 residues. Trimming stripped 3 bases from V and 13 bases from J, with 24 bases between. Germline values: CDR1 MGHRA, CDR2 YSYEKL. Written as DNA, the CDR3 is TGCGCCAGCAGCCAGACCGGGACTCCCTTTTCCCGGGGGCTGTTTTTT. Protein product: CASSQTGTPFSRGLFF.

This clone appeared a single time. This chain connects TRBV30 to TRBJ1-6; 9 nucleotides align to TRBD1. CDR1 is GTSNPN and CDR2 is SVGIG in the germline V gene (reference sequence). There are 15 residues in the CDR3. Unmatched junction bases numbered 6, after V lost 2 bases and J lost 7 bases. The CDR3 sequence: CAWSLLGTGNSPLHF. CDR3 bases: TGTGCCTGGAGTCTTTTGGGGACAGGGAATTCACCCCTCCACTTT.

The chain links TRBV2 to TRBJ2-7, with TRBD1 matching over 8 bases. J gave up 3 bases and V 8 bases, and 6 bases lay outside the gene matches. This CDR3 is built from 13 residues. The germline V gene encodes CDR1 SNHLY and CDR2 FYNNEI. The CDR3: CASGRDRYYEQYF. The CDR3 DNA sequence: TGTGCCAGCGGCCGGGACAGGTACTACGAGCAGTACTTC.

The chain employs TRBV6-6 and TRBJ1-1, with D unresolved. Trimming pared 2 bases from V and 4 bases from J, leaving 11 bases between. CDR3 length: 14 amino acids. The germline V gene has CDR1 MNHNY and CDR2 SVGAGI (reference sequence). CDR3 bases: TGTGCCAGCAGTTACCGGCAGGCAGGCACTGAAGCTTTCTTT. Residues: CASSYRQAGTEAFF.

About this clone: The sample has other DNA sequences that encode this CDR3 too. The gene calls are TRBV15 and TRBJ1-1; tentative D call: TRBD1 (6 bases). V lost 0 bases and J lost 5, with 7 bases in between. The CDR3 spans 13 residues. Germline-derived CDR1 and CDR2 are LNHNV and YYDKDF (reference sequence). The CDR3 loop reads CATSRDRGTEAFF. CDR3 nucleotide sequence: TGTGCCACCAGCAGAGACAGGGGTACTGAAGCTTTCTTT.

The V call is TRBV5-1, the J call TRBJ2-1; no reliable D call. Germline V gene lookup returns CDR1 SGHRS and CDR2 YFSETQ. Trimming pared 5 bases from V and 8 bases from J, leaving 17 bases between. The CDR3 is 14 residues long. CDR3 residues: CASRTRVLEDEQFF. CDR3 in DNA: TGCGCCAGCAGAACCCGGGTTCTAGAGGATGAGCAGTTCTTC.

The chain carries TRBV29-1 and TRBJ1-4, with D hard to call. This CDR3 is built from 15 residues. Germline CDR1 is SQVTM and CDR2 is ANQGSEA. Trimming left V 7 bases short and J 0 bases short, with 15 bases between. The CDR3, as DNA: TGCAGCGCCATACCGGTGGGCTCAACTAATGAAAAACTGTTTTTT. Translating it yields CSAIPVGSTNEKLFF.

The CDR3 region is CASSLEGHGNEQYF. The CDR3 DNA is TGTGCCAGCAGCTTAGAAGGGCACGGGAACGAGCAGTACTTC. The chain links TRBV11-3 to TRBJ2-7, with D perhaps matching TRBD2 (5 bases). From germline, CDR1 is SGHNT and CDR2 YENEEA. CDR3 length: 14 residues. The germline V and J ends were trimmed by 0 bases and 5 bases, with 11 bases remaining between them.